This T cell receptor (beta chain) was identified during a study of identical twins. Via MiXCR, TCRdb re-called the 5' RACE reads, giving one row per CDR3 protein. The data show roughly 540,000 distinct CDR3 sequences, less than 25% seen once. Looked up from germline, CDR1 is SGHVS and CDR2 is FNYEAQ. V was shortened by 6 bases and J by 0 bases, with 13 bases between the two germline ends. This CDR3 spans 15 amino acids. The same specimen was also included in a second study, on T cells expressing NK-cell markers. That publication notes: Similarly, these clonotypes led the CD3+CD56-NKG2C+ fraction as well in a few donors.

This TCR came from a woman aged 18-29 years in good health. The sample was CD4+ T cells sorted from blood. The genes are TRBV7-6 and TRBJ2-3, with D unclear. The CDR3, as DNA: TGTGCCAGCAGACTCAGGTCAGATAGCACAGATACGCAGTATTTT. Amino acid sequence: CASRLRSDSTDTQYF.